The source of this TCR beta chain is a study of shared clonotypes between healthy human individuals. At a deep level, the assay was run. Clones were read by immunoSEQ multiplex PCR, and TCRdb kept only the in-frame ones, dropping some. The sample has 2 million to 3 million clones; about 92% are singletons. The study, taken as a whole, reports: For naive CD4 cells, 5% to 6.5% of clonotypes were shared across a few donors.

Comments on this clone: Its antigen is not known.

Germline V gene sequence: CDR1 SGHTA, CDR2 FQGNSA. The CDR3 is 15 residues long. V was clipped by 5 bases and J by 8 bases; unmatched bases: 6. This clonotype was obtained from a man between 18 and 35 years old in good health. Input material: naive CD4+ T cells sorted from blood. Subset in this sample: CD45RA+ positively selected. This chain uses TRBV7-2 with TRBJ2-1; 13 bases are shared with TRBD2. CDR3 loop: CASSLGLAGADEQFF. The CDR3 DNA follows: TGTGCCAGCAGCCTCGGACTAGCGGGAGCTGATGAGCAGTTCTTC. The full variable domain, with the rest looked up from reference TRBV7-2 and TRBJ2-1, is GAGVSQSPSNKVTEKGKDVELRCDPISGHTALYWYRQSLGQGLEFLIYFQGNSAPDKSGLPSDRFSAERTGGSVSTLTIQRTQQEDSAVYLCASSLGLAGADEQFFGPGTRLTVL.